This T cell receptor (beta chain) emerged from a study of graft-versus-host responses after intestinal transplantation. About the research overall: Isolated intestinal, liver-intestinal, or multivisceral transplants were what recipients had. Every recipient underwent anti-thymocyte globulin induction, then tacrolimus and steroids for roughly 3 years.

Only in-frame clones appear in the TCRdb table, and some are missing; sequencing was by immunoSEQ multiplex PCR. In the table there are 6,000 to 8,000 clones, around 22% of which are singletons. The authors plated approximately 200,000 CFSE-labeled responder cells with approximately 200,000 irradiated, violet-dye-labeled stimulator cells. After the reaction, proliferating CFSE-low CD3+CD4+ and CD3+CD8+ responders were sorted. Study findings and constraints: Investigators detected GvH clones in recipient marrow, with some emerging earlier in ileum or blood.

Unmatched junction bases numbered 7, after V lost 3 bases and J lost 4 bases. The V gene's germline CDR1 is MDHEN and CDR2 SYDVKM. The CDR3 is 15 amino acids. This sequence joins TRBV28 and TRBJ2-3, with 7 positions matching TRBD2. This clonotype was sampled from a human patient who was an organ donor for intestinal transplantation. Sequencing used alloreactive CD8+ T cells from a mixed lymphocyte reaction culture, obtained before transplantation. Regarding subset: CFSE-low proliferating T cells sorted from roughly six-day pre-transplant mixed lymphocyte reaction (GvH or HvG direction). CDR3 in amino acids: CASSFRGRAPDTQYF. The DNA of the CDR3 is TGTGCCAGCAGTTTCCGTGGGAGGGCGCCAGATACGCAGTATTTT. Variable domain in full (rest from reference TRBV28 and TRBJ2-3): DVKVTQSSRYLVKRTGEKVFLECVQDMDHENMFWYRQDPGLGLRLIYFSYDVKMKEKGDIPEGYSVSREKKERFSLILESASTNQTSMYLCASSFRGRAPDTQYFGPGTRLTVL.